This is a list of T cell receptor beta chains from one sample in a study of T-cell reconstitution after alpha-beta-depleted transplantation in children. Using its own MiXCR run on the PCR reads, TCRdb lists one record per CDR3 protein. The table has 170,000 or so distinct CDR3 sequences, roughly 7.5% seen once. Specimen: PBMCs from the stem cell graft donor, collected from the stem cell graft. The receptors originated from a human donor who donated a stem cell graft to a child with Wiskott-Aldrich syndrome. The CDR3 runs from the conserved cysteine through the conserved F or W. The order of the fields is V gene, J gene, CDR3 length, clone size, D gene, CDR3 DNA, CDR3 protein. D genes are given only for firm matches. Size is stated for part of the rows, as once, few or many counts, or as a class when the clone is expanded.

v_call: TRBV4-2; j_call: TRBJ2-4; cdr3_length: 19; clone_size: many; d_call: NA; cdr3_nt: TGTGCCAGCAGCCAAAATCTGGGCTTTTTGGGGGAGTCCAAAAACATTCAGTACTTC; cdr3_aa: CASSQNLGFLGESKNIQYF
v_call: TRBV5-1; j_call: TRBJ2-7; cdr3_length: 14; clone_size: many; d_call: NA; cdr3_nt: TGCGCCAGCAAAATCCCCCAGCGGTTCTACGAGCAGTACTTC; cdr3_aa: CASKIPQRFYEQYF
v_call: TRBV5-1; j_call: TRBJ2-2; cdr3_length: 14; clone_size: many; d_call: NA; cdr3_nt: TGCGCCAGCAGCGAACAAACCATCACCGGGGAGCTGTTTTTT; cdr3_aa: CASSEQTITGELFF
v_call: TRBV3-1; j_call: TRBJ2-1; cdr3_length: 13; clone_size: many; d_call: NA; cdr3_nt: TGTGCCAGCAGCCAAGGGACAAGCAGATCCCAGTTCTTC; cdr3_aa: CASSQGTSRSQFF
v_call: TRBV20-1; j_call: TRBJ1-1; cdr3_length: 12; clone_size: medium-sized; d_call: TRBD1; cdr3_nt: TGCAGTGCTAGACAGGGGGACACTGAAGCTTTCTTT; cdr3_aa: CSARQGDTEAFF
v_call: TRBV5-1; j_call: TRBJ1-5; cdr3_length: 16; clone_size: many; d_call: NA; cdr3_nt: TGCGCCAGCAGCCCCGATCCGGGCCAAACCAATCAGCCCCAGCATTTT; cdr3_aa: CASSPDPGQTNQPQHF
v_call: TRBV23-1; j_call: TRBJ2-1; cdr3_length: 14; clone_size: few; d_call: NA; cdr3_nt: TGCGCCAGCAGTCAATTGGATACAGGGAATGAGCAGTTCTTC; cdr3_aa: CASSQLDTGNEQFF
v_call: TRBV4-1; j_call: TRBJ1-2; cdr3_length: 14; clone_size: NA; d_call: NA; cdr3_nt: TGCGCCAGCAGCCACCGAGGCGCGGACTATGGCTACACCTTC; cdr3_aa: CASSHRGADYGYTF
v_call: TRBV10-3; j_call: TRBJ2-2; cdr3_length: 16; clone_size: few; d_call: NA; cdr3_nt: TGTGCCATCAGTGAGACTTGGGTCAGAGAAGCCGGGGAGCTGTTTTTT; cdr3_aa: CAISETWVREAGELFF
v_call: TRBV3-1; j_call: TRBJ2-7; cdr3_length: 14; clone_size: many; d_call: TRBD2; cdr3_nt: TGTGCCAGCAGTCCCGGGACTACATCCTACGAGCAGTACTTC; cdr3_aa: CASSPGTTSYEQYF
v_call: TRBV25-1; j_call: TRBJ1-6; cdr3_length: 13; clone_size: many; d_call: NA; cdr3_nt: TGTGCCAGCAGTGGGGGTCAAAGTTCACCCCTCCACTTT; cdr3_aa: CASSGGQSSPLHF
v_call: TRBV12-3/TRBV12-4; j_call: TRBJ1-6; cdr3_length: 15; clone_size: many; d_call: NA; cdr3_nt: TGTGCCAGCAGCCCTTCAAGGGGGTATAATTCACCCCTCCACTTT; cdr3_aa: CASSPSRGYNSPLHF
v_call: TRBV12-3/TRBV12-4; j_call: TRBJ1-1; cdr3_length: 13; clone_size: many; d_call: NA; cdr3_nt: TGTGCCAGCAGTTTGGAAGGGCACACTGAAGCTTTCTTT; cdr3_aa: CASSLEGHTEAFF